These T cell receptor beta chains were read from a single sample in a study of blood T cells in healthy people across ages. TCRdb reanalysed the 5' RACE reads using MiXCR and keeps one entry per CDR3 protein. This sample yields 2 million or so distinct CDR3 sequences, of which about 50% are seen a single time; 2% to 2.5% belongs to the top ten. What was sequenced was blood. The receptors here all came from a woman aged 40 to 50 in good health. Each CDR3 is given without its conserved first and last residue. A row's size may be missing; if present it is once, few, many or a size class.

j_call: TRBJ2-5
v_call: TRBV5-5
clone_size: .
cdr3_aa: ASSLYGRGQETQY

j_call: TRBJ1-2
v_call: TRBV28
clone_size: .
cdr3_aa: ASSLSRQSYGYT

j_call: TRBJ2-7
v_call: TRBV6-2/TRBV6-3
clone_size: .
cdr3_aa: ASSYMAPYEQY

j_call: TRBJ2-7
v_call: TRBV9
clone_size: .
cdr3_aa: ASSVDPGQGALIAY

j_call: TRBJ1-1
v_call: TRBV4-2
clone_size: .
cdr3_aa: ASSQEWGLKAF

j_call: TRBJ1-2
v_call: TRBV12-3/TRBV12-4
clone_size: .
cdr3_aa: ASSARRDSVRGYT

j_call: TRBJ1-2
v_call: TRBV9
clone_size: .
cdr3_aa: ACSVGTGRDRDYGYT

j_call: TRBJ1-6
v_call: TRBV6-5
clone_size: .
cdr3_aa: ASAAGAQMHNSPLH

j_call: .
v_call: TRBV6-6
clone_size: .
cdr3_aa: ASVGTSTYNEQY

j_call: TRBJ2-4
v_call: TRBV20-1
clone_size: .
cdr3_aa: SARRDRDSLAKNIQY

j_call: .
v_call: TRBV24-1
clone_size: few
cdr3_aa: ATSRSETQY

j_call: TRBJ2-7
v_call: TRBV20-1
clone_size: .
cdr3_aa: SAWGIGEQY

j_call: TRBJ2-5
v_call: TRBV12-3/TRBV12-4
clone_size: few
cdr3_aa: ASSPRDRPDGTQY

j_call: TRBJ1-6
v_call: TRBV20-1
clone_size: .
cdr3_aa: SARATGGKSYNSPLH

j_call: TRBJ2-3
v_call: TRBV20-1
clone_size: .
cdr3_aa: SARAQRRRSTDTQY

j_call: TRBJ2-5
v_call: TRBV7-2
clone_size: few
cdr3_aa: ASSPRGGLAQETQY

j_call: TRBJ1-1
v_call: TRBV2
clone_size: .
cdr3_aa: ASSDQGNTEAF

j_call: TRBJ2-1
v_call: TRBV2
clone_size: once
cdr3_aa: AIASGTSYNEQF

j_call: TRBJ2-1
v_call: TRBV24-1
clone_size: .
cdr3_aa: ATRAGTSFYNEQF

j_call: TRBJ2-3
v_call: TRBV7-3
clone_size: .
cdr3_aa: ASSLYAGQGDTQY

j_call: TRBJ2-7
v_call: TRBV6-2/TRBV6-3
clone_size: .
cdr3_aa: ASSYRDRRDEQY

j_call: TRBJ2-7
v_call: TRBV12-3/TRBV12-4
clone_size: .
cdr3_aa: ASSFAGAYNGQY

j_call: TRBJ2-1
v_call: TRBV4-1
clone_size: few
cdr3_aa: ASSQAGGQYNEQF

j_call: TRBJ2-5
v_call: TRBV7-2
clone_size: few
cdr3_aa: ASSFDRGAKETQY

j_call: TRBJ1-1
v_call: TRBV3-1
clone_size: .
cdr3_aa: ASSPRGANTEAF

j_call: TRBJ2-1
v_call: TRBV9
clone_size: .
cdr3_aa: ASSVAANEQF

j_call: TRBJ2-7
v_call: TRBV5-1
clone_size: few
cdr3_aa: ASSLAGGQYEQY

j_call: TRBJ2-5
v_call: TRBV20-1
clone_size: .
cdr3_aa: SARGRGSETQY

j_call: TRBJ2-7
v_call: TRBV13
clone_size: .
cdr3_aa: ASSLRGSRAYEQY

j_call: TRBJ1-4
v_call: TRBV5-1
clone_size: .
cdr3_aa: ASSLTTGGNEKLF

j_call: TRBJ1-2
v_call: TRBV27
clone_size: .
cdr3_aa: ASSFSRVANYGYT

j_call: TRBJ1-1
v_call: TRBV5-5
clone_size: .
cdr3_aa: ASSVMTEAF

j_call: TRBJ2-1
v_call: TRBV29-1
clone_size: .
cdr3_aa: SVEATEAGEEYNEQL

j_call: TRBJ1-1
v_call: TRBV27
clone_size: .
cdr3_aa: ASSLLQGGSSTEAF

j_call: TRBJ2-1
v_call: TRBV7-2
clone_size: many
cdr3_aa: ASSLVSGGYNEQF

j_call: .
v_call: TRBV6-5
clone_size: .
cdr3_aa: ASSYSASRTQATEQY

j_call: TRBJ1-2
v_call: TRBV5-6
clone_size: .
cdr3_aa: ASSVDVNGYT

j_call: TRBJ2-1
v_call: TRBV20-1
clone_size: .
cdr3_aa: SARTPGQGRNEQF

j_call: TRBJ2-7
v_call: TRBV28
clone_size: few
cdr3_aa: ASSFPAVSYEQY

j_call: .
v_call: TRBV10-2
clone_size: few
cdr3_aa: ASSERMWHYEQY

j_call: TRBJ2-4
v_call: TRBV2
clone_size: .
cdr3_aa: ASSESGQGLDIQY

j_call: TRBJ2-5
v_call: TRBV6-2/TRBV6-3
clone_size: .
cdr3_aa: ASSYNSGGPTYQETQY